This T cell receptor beta chain was retrieved from a study of beta chain features in type 1 diabetes. In the study overall: Age, gender and cell yields were alike across patients and healthy donors.

Overall study results and limits: For Type 1 diabetes patients, all four CD4+ subsets carried TCRB CDR3s that were moderately but significantly shorter.

This CDR3 spans 16 amino acids. The V gene end was trimmed by 1 base and the J gene end by 2 bases; junction bases not matched to a gene: 2. Germline lookup yields CDR1 GTSNPN and CDR2 SVGIG (reference sequence). About this clone: Its specificity is not known.

The isolated RNA, all of it, was reverse transcribed, so expressed TCRB transcripts were what got sequenced. The method was immunoSEQ multiplex PCR; TCRdb's version includes in-frame clones alone and lacks a portion of them. Found here are hundreds of thousands of clones, over 13% of them singletons; the top ten hold nearly 0.04%. Sequenced: naive CD4+ T cells from blood. V is TRBV30 and J is TRBJ2-5, with TRBD2 matching over 15 bases. The source is a man between 18 and 35 years old with type 1 diabetes. The CDR3 DNA is TGTGCCTGGAGTGCGGGACTAGCGGGGGGACAAGAGACCCAGTACTTC. Amino acids: CAWSAGLAGGQETQYF.